This T cell receptor (beta chain) was retrieved from a study of T-cell reconstitution after alpha-beta-depleted transplantation in children. This clonotype was seen many times. The V and J ends lost 6 bases and 2 bases, in that order; junction bases with no gene match: 4. Germline V gene sequence: CDR1 SQVTM, CDR2 ANQGSEA. The CDR3 covers 13 residues. Preparation of the TCRbeta library used unique molecular identifiers. Each CDR3 protein is one row after TCRdb ran MiXCR on the PCR reads. The sample includes roughly 790,000 distinct CDR3 sequences, roughly 15% of them seen just once. Sequences were derived from PBMCs, mostly from graft donor cells, sampled 360 days after TCRalphabeta/CD19-depleted stem cell transplant. The receptor was derived from a male patient younger than 18 who had a stem cell transplant for acute lymphoblastic leukemia, so the T cells may come from the graft donor. This sequence joins TRBV29-1 and TRBJ2-3, with TRBD1 identical over 8 bases. The CDR3 here is CSVRGLFTDTQYF. Here the CDR3 DNA reads TGCAGCGTCAGGGGGCTGTTCACAGATACGCAGTATTTT.